The 3 T cell receptor beta chains in this list originate from one sample, sequenced in a study of OX40 agonist ivuxolimab in advanced cancers. Sequencing was performed with immunoSEQ multiplex PCR; in TCRdb, only in-frame clones are kept and a portion is missing. The sample has approximately 70,000 clones; 86% are singletons. The starting material was CD4+ or CD8+ T cells sorted from blood, obtained in a trial of the OX40 agonist ivuxolimab. Source of these receptors: an adult with an advanced solid tumor such as melanoma, head and neck, liver or kidney cancer.

The genes are TRBV18 and TRBJ2-7; 7 nucleotides agree with TRBD2. Per germline, CDR1 KGHSH and CDR2 LQKENI. The CDR3 has 16 amino acids. V lost 5 bases, J lost 6 bases, and 16 bases stayed unmatched. The CDR3 DNA reads TGTGCCAGCTCATTGTGGTCGGGCGGCGGGGGAGGCGAGCAGTACTTC. Protein sequence: CASSLWSGGGGGEQYF.

The CDR3: CASSVQGGDTEAFF. CDR3 DNA sequence: TGTGCCAGCAGCGTCCAGGGTGGGGACACTGAAGCTTTCTTT. The chain is built from TRBV11-2 and TRBJ1-1; a possible D gene is TRBD1 (5 bases). V was pared by 5 bases and J by 3 bases, with 13 bases between. The germline V gene encodes CDR1 SGHAT and CDR2 FQNNGV. This CDR3 contains 14 residues.

The chain is built from TRBV5-1 and TRBJ2-5; D unresolved. Trimming shortened V by 4 bases and J by 4 bases, and 11 bases separated the two germline ends. CDR3 size: 13 residues. CDR1 is SGHRS and CDR2 is YFSETQ in the germline V gene. CDR3: CASSPQQPETQYF. CDR3 coding DNA: TGCGCCAGCAGCCCCCAGCAGCCAGAGACCCAGTACTTC.